This T cell receptor (beta chain) stems from a study of T cell responses to AZD1222 COVID-19 vaccine (TCRdb year 2021). About the study as a whole: AZD1222 recipients given second doses at about 4 weeks or at about 12 weeks were pooled, since spike-specific TCR depth and breadth were not found to differ between the two schedules. A total of about 230 trial participants underwent TCR sequencing, of whom roughly 210 received two doses of AZD1222 and about 25 received two doses of the MenACWY control vaccine. Enrollment into the trials was organized by age into subgroups of 18-55, 56-69 and 70-plus years, and those subgroups contained 148, 28 and 57 TCR-sequenced participants, respectively.

The CDR3 regions of human TCRbeta chains were subjected to immunosequencing. The authors processed their data as follows. TCRs in the repertoires were matched against a reference library of SARS-CoV-2-specific TCRs that had been generated with the MIRA antigen-specificity platform. Breadth was defined as the fraction of unique TCRs that were SARS-CoV-2-associated, and depth was defined as the fraction of total T cells that were SARS-CoV-2-associated. Each spike-specific TCR was assigned to its reactive spike region and to a CD4 or CD8 class using the MIRA data. Log10-transformed breadth and depth values were compared by one-way ANOVA with Sidak's multiple comparisons tests. TCRdb provides this immuneACCESS table in a form limited to in-frame rearrangements. Some clones are lacking; in checked studies, under half of them reflect an unresolved V gene, and why the rest are absent is not known. V, J and clone size were drawn from that table, and D and trimming were deduced from the DNA. This sample gives about 110,000 clones in total; 65% to 85% of them show up just once. The ten largest clones add up to roughly 9.5% of the sample.

This specimen's time point label, interpreted: baseline before first vaccination. Vaccinee samples were obtained from the UK trials COV001 and COV002, which included a single-blind randomized controlled phase 2/3 trial of AZD1222 (ChAdOx1 nCoV-19) in healthy adults. Trial participant PBMC samples were collected at day 0 and day 28 after the second dose for TCRbeta chain sequencing. The cysteine opens and the phenylalanine closes a CDR3 of 12 amino acids. The CDR3 DNA has 36 bases and is translated from base 1. Trimming costs V 3 bases and J 2 bases, and their ends lie 3 bases apart. CDR1 SNHLY and CDR2 FYNNEI are derived from the germline V gene. The paper's findings and limits, for the study overall: Participants were mostly white British and included more females than males, and it was suggested by the authors that clonal diversity may have been underestimated. After two AZD1222 doses, both the breadth and the depth of spike-specific TCRs were significantly higher than at day 0 and than in MenACWY recipients. The 56-69-year group was small, and its depth increase did not reach significance, likely because of low power. Because no samples from the day 14 peak response were available, repertoires could be characterized only after the peak T cell response. Reportedly, close to half of the unique spike-specific TCRs recognized epitopes lying outside the regions that are mutated in the B.1.351 and B.1.1.7 variants. Conclusions about previously exposed vaccinees are limited, since just five or six AZD1222 recipients were seropositive for SARS-CoV-2 at baseline. The whole spike protein was spanned by vaccine-associated CD4 TCRs, and dominant responses were seen in regions 160-218 and 743-854.

This clone was seen a few times. It lacks a known antigen. No much larger clone is present one base from it, and per-base qualities are unavailable. The receptor was derived from an adult in good health. The chain was built from TRBV2 and TRBJ2-3; confidence is insufficient to name the D gene. Sequences were derived from peripheral blood, sampled on day 0 of AZD1222 vaccination. The nucleotide sequence reads TGTGCCAGCAGTGAGCACACAGATACGCAGTATTTT. It translates to CASSEHTDTQYF. The full variable domain, with segments outside the CDR3 supplied by the reference TRBV2 and TRBJ2-3 proteins, appears as EPEVTQTPSHQVTQMGQEVILRCVPISNHLYFYWYRQILGQKVEFLVSFYNNEISEKSEIFDDQFSVERPDGSNFTLKIRSTKLEDSAMYFCASSEHTDTQYFGPGTRLTVL.